The rows below give T cell receptor beta chains drawn from one sample of a study of T cell repertoires in cytomegalovirus infection. No cognate antigen is known for these TCRs. From the reads, TCRdb called clonotypes with MiXCR, one entry per CDR3 protein. The profile shows fewer than 350,000 distinct CDR3 sequences, just under 30% of them singletons. The sequencing used cultured PBMCs, collected from culture after CMV antigen stimulation. The receptors here all came from a human donor in good health (CMV status not recorded). Some clones in this sample may be carry-over from other donors' samples. Both conserved end residues are trimmed from each CDR3. Fields, in order: J gene, V gene, CDR3 protein.

j_call: TRBJ2-1; v_call: TRBV7-6; cdr3_aa: ASSSIASRRNEQF
j_call: TRBJ1-1; v_call: TRBV28; cdr3_aa: ASSSQPYEGPNTEAF
j_call: TRBJ2-5; v_call: TRBV7-2; cdr3_aa: ASSWTSQETQY
j_call: TRBJ2-5; v_call: TRBV10-2; cdr3_aa: ASRDRQETQY
j_call: TRBJ1-2; v_call: TRBV5-8; cdr3_aa: ASSGQGWGYT
j_call: TRBJ1-5; v_call: TRBV7-2; cdr3_aa: ASSLGINQPQH
j_call: TRBJ2-7; v_call: TRBV28; cdr3_aa: ASSLKGLTYEQY
j_call: TRBJ2-1; v_call: TRBV6-5; cdr3_aa: ASSYSLGGIAGTGLAEQF
j_call: TRBJ1-5; v_call: TRBV18; cdr3_aa: ASSPKRQGGMQPQH
j_call: TRBJ2-7; v_call: TRBV29-1; cdr3_aa: SVEGWGSRDNEQY
j_call: TRBJ2-6; v_call: TRBV7-9; cdr3_aa: ASSLGAVLGLSGANVLT
j_call: TRBJ2-7; v_call: TRBV20-1; cdr3_aa: SARVPRMRDEQY
j_call: TRBJ2-3; v_call: TRBV4-2; cdr3_aa: ASSPGLQFTDTQY
j_call: TRBJ1-1; v_call: TRBV12-3/TRBV12-4; cdr3_aa: ASSPQSRDRGPAF
j_call: TRBJ2-7; v_call: TRBV5-1; cdr3_aa: ASSVGAGGSTYEQY
j_call: TRBJ2-3; v_call: TRBV7-4; cdr3_aa: ASSLGCGGTTDTQY
j_call: TRBJ2-3; v_call: TRBV6-1; cdr3_aa: ASIKRGGTIDTQY
j_call: TRBJ1-1; v_call: TRBV29-1; cdr3_aa: SVVNRERTEAF
j_call: TRBJ2-1; v_call: TRBV7-8; cdr3_aa: ASSLAEAGGVEQF
j_call: TRBJ1-3; v_call: TRBV20-1; cdr3_aa: SARDPQASGNTIY
j_call: TRBJ1-2; v_call: TRBV19; cdr3_aa: ATSDRNYGYT
j_call: TRBJ1-2; v_call: TRBV29-1; cdr3_aa: SVEPTGKIDGYT
j_call: TRBJ2-5; v_call: TRBV7-8; cdr3_aa: ASSLSQGTPR
j_call: TRBJ1-1; v_call: TRBV28; cdr3_aa: ASSFRTPPRV
j_call: TRBJ1-6; v_call: TRBV20-1; cdr3_aa: SAQTGQGRSPLH
j_call: TRBJ2-7; v_call: TRBV20-1; cdr3_aa: SARNFQGEDWYEQY
j_call: TRBJ1-2; v_call: TRBV7-9; cdr3_aa: ASSFPGSVNYGYT
j_call: TRBJ2-1; v_call: TRBV15; cdr3_aa: ATSRGQTSGGNNEQF
j_call: TRBJ2-7; v_call: TRBV30; cdr3_aa: AWSFGTIYEQY
j_call: TRBJ2-7; v_call: TRBV12-3/TRBV12-4; cdr3_aa: ASILWGEERGHMNEQY
j_call: TRBJ2-3; v_call: TRBV30; cdr3_aa: AWSVTLAGGPTDTQY
j_call: TRBJ1-6; v_call: TRBV12-3/TRBV12-4; cdr3_aa: ASATGTGNSPLH
j_call: TRBJ1-2; v_call: TRBV5-1; cdr3_aa: ASSLESWGGYT
j_call: TRBJ2-3; v_call: TRBV14; cdr3_aa: ASSQGSMVRSTDTQY
j_call: TRBJ2-5; v_call: TRBV7-4; cdr3_aa: ASSTTGRQETQY
j_call: TRBJ2-2; v_call: TRBV24-1; cdr3_aa: ATSDWTSGSRTGELF
j_call: TRBJ1-2; v_call: TRBV19; cdr3_aa: ASSMRSIGGYGYT
j_call: TRBJ2-1; v_call: TRBV7-9; cdr3_aa: ASSWAGGDEQF
j_call: TRBJ1-6; v_call: TRBV5-6; cdr3_aa: ASSLSHSPLH
j_call: TRBJ2-3; v_call: TRBV19; cdr3_aa: ASSTILLGGGSTDTQY
j_call: TRBJ1-1; v_call: TRBV7-3; cdr3_aa: ASSLSAYTEAF
j_call: TRBJ1-5; v_call: TRBV28; cdr3_aa: ASSLSYRGAYGPQH